These T cell receptor beta chains were read from a single sample in a study of cytomegalovirus exposure and HLA in healthy donors. The assay was immunoSEQ multiplex PCR, and TCRdb's table has in-frame clones only and misses some. Of around 40,000 clones in the sample, roughly nine tenths are singletons; the top ten hold 8%. The source material was PBMCs. The receptors derive from a woman aged 40 to 50 in good health and CMV-seropositive. Each CDR3 is given with its conserved first and last residue. A D gene is named only where the DNA matches it firmly. Rows give clone size only sometimes, using once, few, many, or a class for an expanded clone.

D gene: .
J gene: TRBJ2-7
clone size: .
V gene: TRBV27
CDR3 DNA: TGTGCCAGCAGTTTTTCCAGGGGAGCCCCCTACGAGCAGTACTTC
CDR3 protein: CASSFSRGAPYEQYF

D gene: TRBD1
J gene: TRBJ2-3
clone size: .
V gene: TRBV25-1
CDR3 DNA: TGTGCCAGCAGAGAGACAGGGCCCACAGATACGCAGTATTTT
CDR3 protein: CASRETGPTDTQYF

D gene: .
J gene: TRBJ2-2
clone size: .
V gene: TRBV7-9
CDR3 DNA: TGTGCCAGCAGCTTACAGGGTTTGACCGGGGAGCTGTTTTTT
CDR3 protein: CASSLQGLTGELFF

D gene: .
J gene: TRBJ2-5
clone size: .
V gene: TRBV2
CDR3 DNA: TGTGCCAGCAGCCAGGGTGGAGAGACCCAGTACTTC
CDR3 protein: CASSQGGETQYF

D gene: .
J gene: TRBJ2-1
clone size: once
V gene: TRBV10-2
CDR3 DNA: TGCGCCAGCAGCCCGGGAATAGGCTCCTACAATGAGCAGTTCTTC
CDR3 protein: CASSPGIGSYNEQFF

D gene: TRBD1
J gene: TRBJ2-1
clone size: .
V gene: TRBV15
CDR3 DNA: TGTGCCACCAGCAGACGGGACAGGGGAAGCAATGAGCAGTTCTTC
CDR3 protein: CATSRRDRGSNEQFF

D gene: .
J gene: TRBJ1-1
clone size: .
V gene: TRBV7-8
CDR3 DNA: TGTGCCAGCAGCTTAGTAGTGGACACTGAAGCTTTCTTT
CDR3 protein: CASSLVVDTEAFF

D gene: TRBD1
J gene: TRBJ1-2
clone size: few
V gene: TRBV27
CDR3 DNA: TGTGCCAGCAGTTTAAAACAGGGGGGGAACTATGGCTACACCTTC
CDR3 protein: CASSLKQGGNYGYTF

D gene: TRBD1
J gene: TRBJ2-3
clone size: .
V gene: TRBV6-1
CDR3 DNA: TGTGCCAGCAGTGGAACCACAGGGGGAGATACGCAGTATTTT
CDR3 protein: CASSGTTGGDTQYF

D gene: .
J gene: TRBJ2-3
clone size: .
V gene: TRBV7-2
CDR3 DNA: TGTGCCAGCAGCTTAGGCGGGACCCTCAGTAGAGATACGCAGTATTTT
CDR3 protein: CASSLGGTLSRDTQYF

D gene: .
J gene: TRBJ2-5
clone size: .
V gene: TRBV4-1
CDR3 DNA: TGCGCCAGCAGCCAAGGAGTATGGGAGACCCAGTACTTC
CDR3 protein: CASSQGVWETQYF

D gene: .
J gene: TRBJ2-3
clone size: few
V gene: TRBV27
CDR3 DNA: TGTGCCAGCAGTTTAGGTCAGGGAAATACGCAGTATTTT
CDR3 protein: CASSLGQGNTQYF

D gene: .
J gene: TRBJ2-7
clone size: .
V gene: TRBV29-1
CDR3 DNA: TGCAGCGTAGGCTCTCAAAAAAGGAGCTCCTACGAGCAGTACTTC
CDR3 protein: CSVGSQKRSSYEQYF

D gene: TRBD1
J gene: TRBJ1-2
clone size: .
V gene: TRBV7-9
CDR3 DNA: TGTGCCAGCAGCTTGAGGACAGGGGATGGCTACACCTTC
CDR3 protein: CASSLRTGDGYTF

D gene: .
J gene: TRBJ1-4
clone size: .
V gene: TRBV6-1
CDR3 DNA: TGTGCCAGCAAGGATGGGCCCTCGGTAGAACTGTTTTTT
CDR3 protein: CASKDGPSVELFF

D gene: TRBD1
J gene: TRBJ2-3
clone size: .
V gene: TRBV15
CDR3 DNA: TGTGCCACCAGTCCACTCAGGACAGGGACGACAGATACGCAGTATTTT
CDR3 protein: CATSPLRTGTTDTQYF

D gene: .
J gene: TRBJ1-1
clone size: .
V gene: TRBV28
CDR3 DNA: TGTGCCAGCAGTTACGGGGGCGGGGGCTCGGGCACTGAAGCTTTCTTT
CDR3 protein: CASSYGGGGSGTEAFF

D gene: TRBD2
J gene: TRBJ2-1
clone size: .
V gene: TRBV5-1
CDR3 DNA: TGCGCCAGCAACCAGCCCGGGACTAGCGGGGGGGAATTCTTC
CDR3 protein: CASNQPGTSGGEFF

D gene: .
J gene: TRBJ2-4
clone size: .
V gene: TRBV7-9
CDR3 DNA: TGTGCCAGCAGCCGAGGTGGGGGGAACATTCAGTACTTC
CDR3 protein: CASSRGGGNIQYF

D gene: .
J gene: TRBJ2-7
clone size: .
V gene: TRBV21-1
CDR3 DNA: TGTGCCAGCACCATTGGGAAGGGGCCAGCCTACGAGCAGTACTTC
CDR3 protein: CASTIGKGPAYEQYF

D gene: TRBD1
J gene: TRBJ2-7
clone size: .
V gene: TRBV28
CDR3 DNA: TGTGCCAGCAGCCCTGGGACAGGGTTTGAGCAGTACTTC
CDR3 protein: CASSPGTGFEQYF

D gene: .
J gene: TRBJ2-2
clone size: .
V gene: TRBV14
CDR3 DNA: TGTGCCAGCAGCCAAGATCTTGGAGTCCGGGAGCTGTTTTTT
CDR3 protein: CASSQDLGVRELFF

D gene: .
J gene: TRBJ2-2
clone size: .
V gene: TRBV11-1
CDR3 DNA: TGTGCCAGCAGCAGCAGGGGTGGCACCGGGGAGCTGTTTTTT
CDR3 protein: CASSSRGGTGELFF

D gene: TRBD2
J gene: TRBJ2-1
clone size: .
V gene: TRBV6-1
CDR3 DNA: TGTGCCGGCTCACTAGCGCCGCTTCTTCATGAGCAGTTCTTC
CDR3 protein: CAGSLAPLLHEQFF

D gene: .
J gene: TRBJ1-2
clone size: .
V gene: TRBV19
CDR3 DNA: TGTGCCAGTAGTGTACAGGTTTTGGGCCACTATGGCTACACCTTC
CDR3 protein: CASSVQVLGHYGYTF

D gene: TRBD1
J gene: TRBJ1-1
clone size: .
V gene: TRBV18
CDR3 DNA: TGTGCCAGCTCACCACCCCCAGGGGGTGACACTGAAGCTTTCTTT
CDR3 protein: CASSPPPGGDTEAFF

D gene: TRBD1
J gene: TRBJ2-6
clone size: once
V gene: TRBV28
CDR3 DNA: TGTGCCAGCAGTTTATGGTCTTTCGGGACAGTATCTGGGGCCAACGTCCTGACTTTC
CDR3 protein: CASSLWSFGTVSGANVLTF

D gene: .
J gene: TRBJ1-5
clone size: .
V gene: TRBV27
CDR3 DNA: TGTGCCAGCAGTCCACAGGGATATAGCAATCAGCCCCAGCATTTT
CDR3 protein: CASSPQGYSNQPQHF

D gene: .
J gene: TRBJ2-3
clone size: .
V gene: TRBV7-6
CDR3 DNA: TGTGCCAGCAGCCGAACGATCGGGAGCACAGATACGCAGTATTTT
CDR3 protein: CASSRTIGSTDTQYF

D gene: .
J gene: TRBJ2-3
clone size: .
V gene: TRBV9
CDR3 DNA: TGTGCCAGCAGCGTGACACCGAAAAGGAACACAGATACGCAGTATTTT
CDR3 protein: CASSVTPKRNTDTQYF

D gene: .
J gene: TRBJ1-3
clone size: .
V gene: TRBV25-1
CDR3 DNA: TGTGCCAGCAGTGTTGGGGACTACTCTGGAAACACCATATATTTT
CDR3 protein: CASSVGDYSGNTIYF

D gene: TRBD1
J gene: TRBJ1-6
clone size: .
V gene: TRBV5-8
CDR3 DNA: TGTGCCAGCAGCTTACATAGCCCCGGGACAGGTTCACCCCTCCACTTT
CDR3 protein: CASSLHSPGTGSPLHF

D gene: .
J gene: TRBJ2-5
clone size: once
V gene: TRBV7-3
CDR3 DNA: TGTGCCAGCAGCTTATCTTCCGTGGAGACCCAGTACTTC
CDR3 protein: CASSLSSVETQYF

D gene: TRBD1
J gene: TRBJ1-5
clone size: .
V gene: TRBV10-2
CDR3 DNA: TGCGCCAGCAGAGGCCAGGGGGATAGCAATCAGCCCCAGCATTTT
CDR3 protein: CASRGQGDSNQPQHF

D gene: .
J gene: TRBJ1-4
clone size: once
V gene: TRBV28
CDR3 DNA: TGTGCCAGCAGCCTAGGGACACGTCTGAGGGAAAAACTGTTTTTT
CDR3 protein: CASSLGTRLREKLFF

D gene: .
J gene: TRBJ2-6
clone size: .
V gene: TRBV19
CDR3 DNA: TGTGCCAGTAGTACAGGGGCCAACGTCCTGACTTTC
CDR3 protein: CASSTGANVLTF